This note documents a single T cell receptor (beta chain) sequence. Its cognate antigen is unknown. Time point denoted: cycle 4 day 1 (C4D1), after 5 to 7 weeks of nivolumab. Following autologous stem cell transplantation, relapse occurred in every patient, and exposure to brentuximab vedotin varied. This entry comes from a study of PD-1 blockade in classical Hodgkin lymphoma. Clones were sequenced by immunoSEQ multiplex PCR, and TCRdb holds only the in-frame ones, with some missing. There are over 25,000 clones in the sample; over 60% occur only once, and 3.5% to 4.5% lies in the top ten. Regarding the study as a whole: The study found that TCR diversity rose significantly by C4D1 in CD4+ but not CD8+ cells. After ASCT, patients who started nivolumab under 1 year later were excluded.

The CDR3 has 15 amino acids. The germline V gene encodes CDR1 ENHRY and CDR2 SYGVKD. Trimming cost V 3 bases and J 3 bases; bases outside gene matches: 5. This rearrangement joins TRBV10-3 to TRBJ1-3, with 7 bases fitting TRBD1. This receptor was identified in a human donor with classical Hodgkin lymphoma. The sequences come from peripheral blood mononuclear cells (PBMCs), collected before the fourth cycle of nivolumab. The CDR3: CAISEVQGNGNTIYF. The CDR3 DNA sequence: TGTGCCATCAGTGAAGTACAGGGGAATGGAAACACCATATATTTT.